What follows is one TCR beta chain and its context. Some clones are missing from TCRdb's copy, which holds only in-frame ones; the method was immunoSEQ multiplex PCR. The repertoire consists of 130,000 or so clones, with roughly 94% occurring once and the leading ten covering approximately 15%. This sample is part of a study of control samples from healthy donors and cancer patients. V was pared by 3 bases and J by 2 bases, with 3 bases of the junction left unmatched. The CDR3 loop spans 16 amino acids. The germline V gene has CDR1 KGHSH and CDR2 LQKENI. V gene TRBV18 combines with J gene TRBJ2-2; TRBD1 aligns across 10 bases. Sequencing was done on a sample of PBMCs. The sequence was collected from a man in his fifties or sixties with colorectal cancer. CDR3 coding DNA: TGTGCCAGCTCACCGCCGACAGGGGGCAACACCGGGGAGCTGTTTTTT. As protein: CASSPPTGGNTGELFF.